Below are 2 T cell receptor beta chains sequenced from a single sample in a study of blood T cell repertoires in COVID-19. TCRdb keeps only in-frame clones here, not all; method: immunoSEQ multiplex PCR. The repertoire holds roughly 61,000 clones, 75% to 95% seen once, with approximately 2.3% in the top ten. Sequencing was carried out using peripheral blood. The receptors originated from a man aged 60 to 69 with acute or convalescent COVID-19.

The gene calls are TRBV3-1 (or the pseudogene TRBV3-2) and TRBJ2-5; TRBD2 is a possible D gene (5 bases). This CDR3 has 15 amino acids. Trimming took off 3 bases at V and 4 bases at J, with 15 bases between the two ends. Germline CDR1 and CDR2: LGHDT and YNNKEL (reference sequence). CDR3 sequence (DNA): TGTGCCAGCAGCCACCCGGGAAGGAGTAGAGAGACCCAGTACTTC. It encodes CASSHPGRSRETQYF.

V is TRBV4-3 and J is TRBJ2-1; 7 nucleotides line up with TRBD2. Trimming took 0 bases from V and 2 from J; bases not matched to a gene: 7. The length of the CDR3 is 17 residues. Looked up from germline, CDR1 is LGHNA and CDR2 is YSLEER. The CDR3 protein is CASSQEIGREPYNEQFF. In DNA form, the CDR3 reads TGCGCCAGCAGCCAAGAGATTGGGAGGGAGCCCTACAATGAGCAGTTCTTC.